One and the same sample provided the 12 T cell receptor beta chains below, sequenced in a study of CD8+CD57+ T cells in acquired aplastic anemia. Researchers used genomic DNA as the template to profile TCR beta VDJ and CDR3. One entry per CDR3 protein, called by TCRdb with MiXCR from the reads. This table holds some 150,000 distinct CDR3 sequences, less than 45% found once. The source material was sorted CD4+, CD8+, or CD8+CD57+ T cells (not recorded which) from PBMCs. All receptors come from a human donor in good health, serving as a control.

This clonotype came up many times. CDR3 bases: TGTGCCAGCAGCTCGCTGTCCCATTTTCTTGCGGGAGGTACCTACGAGCAGTACTTC. It translates to CASSSLSHFLAGGTYEQYF. The V and J genes are TRBV11-2 and TRBJ2-7, with 8 bases identical to TRBD2. The CDR3 is 19 amino acids. J lost 2 bases, V lost 4 bases, and 19 bases had no gene match. Germline V lookup: CDR1 SGHAT, CDR2 FQNNGV.

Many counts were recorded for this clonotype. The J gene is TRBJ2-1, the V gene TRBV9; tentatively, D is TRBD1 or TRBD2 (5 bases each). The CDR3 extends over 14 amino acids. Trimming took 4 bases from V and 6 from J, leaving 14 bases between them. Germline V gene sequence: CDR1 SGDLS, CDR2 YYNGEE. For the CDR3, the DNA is TGTGCCAGCAGCCCGCTGGGGGTTGTCAATGAGCAGTTCTTC. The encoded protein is CASSPLGVVNEQFF.

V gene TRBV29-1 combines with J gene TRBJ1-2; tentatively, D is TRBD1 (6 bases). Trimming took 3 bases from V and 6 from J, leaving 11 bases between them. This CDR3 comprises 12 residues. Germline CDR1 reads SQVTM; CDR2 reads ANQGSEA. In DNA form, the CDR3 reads TGCAGCGTTGAGACAGGACTTAATGGCTACACCTTC. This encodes CSVETGLNGYTF. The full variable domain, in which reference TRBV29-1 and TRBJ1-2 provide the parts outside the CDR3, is SAVISQKPSRDICQRGTSLTIQCQVDSQVTMMFWYRQQPGQSLTLIATANQGSEATYESGFVIDKFPISRPNLTFSTLTVSNMSPEDSSIYLCSVETGLNGYTFGSGTRLTVV.

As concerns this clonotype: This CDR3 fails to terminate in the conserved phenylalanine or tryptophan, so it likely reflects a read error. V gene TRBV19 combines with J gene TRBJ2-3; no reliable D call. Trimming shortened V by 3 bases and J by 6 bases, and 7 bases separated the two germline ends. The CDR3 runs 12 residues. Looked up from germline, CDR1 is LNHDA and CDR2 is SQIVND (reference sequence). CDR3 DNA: TGTGCCAGTAGTATTACTATGGATACGCAGTATTCT. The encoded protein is CASSITMDTQYS.

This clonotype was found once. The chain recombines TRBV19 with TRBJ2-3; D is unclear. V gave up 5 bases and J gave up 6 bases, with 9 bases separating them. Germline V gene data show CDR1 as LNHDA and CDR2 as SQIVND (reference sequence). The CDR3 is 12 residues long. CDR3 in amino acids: CASSVRRDTQYF. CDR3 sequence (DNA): TGTGCCAGTAGTGTCCGCAGGGATACGCAGTATTTT.

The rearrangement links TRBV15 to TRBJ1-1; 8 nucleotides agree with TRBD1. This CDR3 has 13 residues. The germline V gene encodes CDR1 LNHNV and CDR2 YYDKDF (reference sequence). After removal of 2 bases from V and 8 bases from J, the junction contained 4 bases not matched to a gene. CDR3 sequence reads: CATSRQGAAEAFF. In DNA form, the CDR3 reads TGTGCCACCAGCAGACAGGGGGCGGCGGAAGCTTTCTTT.

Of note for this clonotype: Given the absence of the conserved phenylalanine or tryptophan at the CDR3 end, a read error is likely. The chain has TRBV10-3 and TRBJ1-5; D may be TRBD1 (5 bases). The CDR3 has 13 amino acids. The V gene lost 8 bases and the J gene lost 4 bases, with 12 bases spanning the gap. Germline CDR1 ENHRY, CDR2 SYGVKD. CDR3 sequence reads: CAIRAEGNQPQHL. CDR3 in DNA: TGTGCCATCCGGGCCGAGGGGAATCAGCCCCAGCATCTT.

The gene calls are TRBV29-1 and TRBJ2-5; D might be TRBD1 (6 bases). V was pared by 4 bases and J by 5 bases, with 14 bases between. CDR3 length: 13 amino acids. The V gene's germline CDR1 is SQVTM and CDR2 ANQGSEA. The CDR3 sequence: CSVGNRVEETQYF. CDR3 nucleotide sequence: TGCAGCGTTGGAAACAGGGTGGAGGAGACCCAGTACTTC.

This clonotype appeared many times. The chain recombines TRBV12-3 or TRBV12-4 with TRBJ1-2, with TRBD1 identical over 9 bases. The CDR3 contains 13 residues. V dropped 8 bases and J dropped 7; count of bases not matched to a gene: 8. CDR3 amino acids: CASGSGQGFGYTF. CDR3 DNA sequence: TGTGCCAGCGGATCGGGACAGGGATTTGGCTACACCTTC.

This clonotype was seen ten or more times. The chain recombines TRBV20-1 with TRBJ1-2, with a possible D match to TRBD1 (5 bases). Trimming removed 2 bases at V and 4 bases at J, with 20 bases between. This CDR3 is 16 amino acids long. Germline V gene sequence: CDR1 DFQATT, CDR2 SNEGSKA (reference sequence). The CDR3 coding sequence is TGCAGTGCTAGAACCCCTGGCAGGGAAGCGCTCTATGGCTACACCTTC. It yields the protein CSARTPGREALYGYTF.

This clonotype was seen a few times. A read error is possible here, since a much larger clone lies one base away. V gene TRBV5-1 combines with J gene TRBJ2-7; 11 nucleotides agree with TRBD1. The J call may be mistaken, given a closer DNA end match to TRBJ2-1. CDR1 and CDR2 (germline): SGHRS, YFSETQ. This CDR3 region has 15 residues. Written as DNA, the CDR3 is TGCGCCAGCAGCCTCGGGACAGGGGGAGACTACGAGCAGTTCTTC. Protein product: CASSLGTGGDYEQFF.

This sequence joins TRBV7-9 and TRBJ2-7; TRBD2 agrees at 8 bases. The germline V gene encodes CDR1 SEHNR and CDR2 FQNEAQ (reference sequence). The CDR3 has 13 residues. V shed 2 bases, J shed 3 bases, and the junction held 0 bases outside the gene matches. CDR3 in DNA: TGTGCCAGCAGCTTACTAGCGGGCTACGAGCAGTACTTC. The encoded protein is CASSLLAGYEQYF.